This T cell receptor (beta chain) originates from a study of siplizumab effects on memory and regulatory T cells. The study, taken as a whole, reports: Alloreactive sequences from unstimulated CD4+ memory cells fell significantly with siplizumab. Alloreactive clones mapping to unstimulated subsets formed only a minor fraction.

The V gene's germline CDR1 is SGHRS and CDR2 YFSETQ. There are 14 residues in the CDR3. V gave up 0 bases and J gave up 4 bases, with 5 bases separating them. TCRdb's table, derived via immunoSEQ multiplex PCR, lists solely in-frame clones and lacks some. The data contain roughly 50,000 clones, under 98% of them singletons. This clone was found a few times. Its antigen is unidentified. J is TRBJ1-6 and V is TRBV5-1, with D uncertain. The origin of this receptor is a human donor in good health. The source material was naive CD4+ T cells sorted from blood. The CDR3 coding sequence is TGCGCCAGCAGCTTGGACAGTTATAATTCACCCCTCCACTTT. It translates to CASSLDSYNSPLHF. Combining the CDR3 with reference TRBV5-1 and TRBJ1-6 gives the whole variable domain KAGVTQTPRYLIKTRGQQVTLSCSPISGHRSVSWYQQTPGQGLQFLFEYFSETQRNKGNFPGRFSGRQFSNSRSEMNVSTLELGDSALYLCASSLDSYNSPLHFGNGTRLTVT.